This T cell receptor (beta chain) was documented in a study of blood T cell repertoires in COVID-19 (TCRdb year 2020). Study-level background: The collaborator samples originated in the United States, Italy and Spain and spanned the acute and convalescent phases of COVID-19. The material from the prospective study consisted of cDNA or gDNA derived from T cells, B-cell-depleted T cells, or PBMCs. Subjects who had been exposed to COVID-19, were actively infected with it, or had recovered from it provided the deeply sampled blood TCRbeta repertoires that made up the dataset. The repertoires were released in a freely available public database meant as a resource for research on the immune response to SARS-CoV-2. Samples were obtained from the ongoing ImmuneRACE study (first 160 participants) and from 1,000 to 1,500 subjects provided by 6 global collaborators. A de-identified subject ID, COVID-19 status, age in years and sex were almost always included in the sample metadata. HLA class I and class II types, where available, came from metadata supplied by the sample provider rather than from assay-based typing. Broader findings and caveats from the paper: Clinical and demographic metadata were provided uncurated, with the amount varying by source and participant.

On this clone itself: It has no known antigen specificity. Base qualities are missing; no much larger clone stands one base away.

Whole blood was collected in K2EDTA tubes by collaborating institutions according to the institutions' own protocols. For TCRbeta analysis, collaborators shipped samples in one of three forms: frozen whole blood, isolated PBMCs, or DNA extracted from either of those sample types. TCRbeta CDR3 regions were amplified from genomic DNA using the immunoSEQ Assay, a bias-controlled multiplex PCR. As for the original processing: The number of nucleated cells in each sample was estimated from the amplification of reference gene primers within the assay. To quantify the absolute abundance of each unique TCRbeta CDR3 rearrangement, sequence reads were collapsed and filtered. For each sample, productive Simpson clonality was calculated as the square root of Simpson's diversity index across productive rearrangements. This immuneACCESS table, as held by TCRdb, lists in-frame sequences with V and J called but not all clones. Of the missing ones, under half trace to an unresolved V gene in checked studies; the others have no known cause. V, J and clone size reflect that table, while D and trimming were determined from the DNA. Present in this sample are roughly 230,000 clones, approximately 83% of which were seen just once. Around 25% of the sample is held by the ten biggest clonotypes.

The germline V gene sets CDR1 to SGHTA and CDR2 to FQGNSA. V was cut back by 6 bases and J by 5 bases, leaving a gap of 13 bases between them. The CDR3 spans 13 residues, from the cysteine through the phenylalanine. Only CDR3 DNA remains: 39 bases, in frame from the first base. The TCR was taken from a man in his forties with acute or convalescent COVID-19. The V and J genes are TRBV7-2 and TRBJ2-5; the D segment could be TRBD2, given 5 matching bases. Sequencing was carried out using peripheral blood. The CDR3: CASSHTREETQYF. The sequenced DNA is TGTGCCAGCAGTCATACTAGGGAGGAGACCCAGTACTTC.